Presented here are 3 T cell receptor beta chains from one specimen sequenced in a study of tumor-infiltrating lymphocytes in primary liver carcinoma. The source material, roughly 18-31 mg of unsorted bulk tissue, was used to co-extract RNA and DNA. Constant-region priming of around 530 ng total RNA yielded TCR beta cDNA. ARM-PCR was slightly modified, and three nested multiplex PCR rounds with it gave rise to the TCR beta libraries. Investigators reported that the first two PCR rounds, at 10 cycles each, used TRBV1-TRBV30 forward primers with a C-beta reverse primer. Each CDR3 protein gets one entry after TCRdb re-called the multiplex PCR reads with MiXCR. Of fewer than 150,000 distinct CDR3 sequences listed, 55% to 75% are singletons. The sample was liver tumor tissue from sampling region 1. Subset given: tumor region T1, superior pole. These receptors were collected from a woman in her fifties or sixties with primary liver carcinoma and hepatitis B virus infection.

Regarding this clonotype: One end of the junction varies from germline; a read error may be responsible. The chain links TRBV29-1 to TRBJ2-1, with D possibly being TRBD1 (7 bases). Germline CDR1 and CDR2: SQVTM and ANQGSEA. This CDR3 region has 14 residues. The CDR3 spells CSVEEGAWANGQFF. In DNA, the CDR3 is TGCAGCGTTGAGGAGGGGGCATGGGCAAATGGGCAGTTCTTC.

Of note for this clonotype: Relative to the germline gene, one junction end is altered; a read error may explain this. The chain combines TRBV11-2 with TRBJ2-2; 8 positions match TRBD1. This CDR3 is built from 18 residues. Germline CDR1 reads SGHAT; CDR2 reads FQNNGV. The CDR3 region is CASSSVSNRGTNIGEQFF. CDR3 DNA: TGTGCCAGCAGCTCCGTTTCCAACAGGGGGACGAACATCGGGGAGCAGTTTTTT.

Turning to this clonotype: This clone may be a read error of a much larger clone one base away. The rearrangement uses TRBV12-3 or TRBV12-4 and TRBJ2-7, with TRBD1 as a possible D gene (5 bases). Trimming removed 5 bases at V and 5 bases at J, with 10 bases between. The CDR3 length is 12 residues. CDR3 region: CASSRAGHEQYF. CDR3 sequence (DNA): TGTGCCAGCAGTAGGGCAGGGCACGAGCAGTACTTC.